Listed below are T cell receptor beta chains from one sample, sequenced in a study of T cells in Graves' hyperthyroidism and ophthalmopathy. TCRdb re-derived calls from the multiplex PCR reads in MiXCR, one entry per CDR3 protein. The profile shows about 160,000 distinct CDR3 sequences, roughly 10% of them singletons. The sequenced sample consisted of blood. The receptors were sampled from a woman aged 18 to 35 with Graves' hyperthyroidism that later progressed to Graves' ophthalmopathy. CDR3s include the opening cysteine and the closing phenylalanine or tryptophan. A D gene is named only where the DNA matches it firmly. Size values are once, few and many counts, or a class for expanded clones, and some rows have none.

CDR3 protein,CDR3 DNA,D gene,clone size,V gene,J gene
CSVEDRGRGNYGYTF,TGCAGCGTTGAAGATCGGGGCAGGGGTAACTATGGCTACACCTTC,-,many,TRBV29-1,TRBJ1-2
CASSEAGRINEKLFF,TGTGCCAGCAGTGAAGCGGGACGGATTAATGAAAAACTGTTTTTT,-,many,TRBV6-1,TRBJ1-4
CASSIGGTASYEQYF,TGTGCCAGTAGTATTGGGGGGACAGCCTCCTACGAGCAGTACTTC,-,-,TRBV19,TRBJ2-7
CASSLLSLAVFTGELFF,TGTGCCAGCAGCTTACTTTCCCTAGCGGTCTTCACCGGGGAGCTGTTTTTT,TRBD2,many,TRBV11-2,TRBJ2-2
CASGQGQRRDTQYF,TGTGCCAGTGGACAGGGACAACGAAGAGATACGCAGTATTTT,TRBD1,few,TRBV19,TRBJ2-3
CASSQEGGGRNYGYTF,TGCGCCAGCAGCCAAGAGGGGGGGGGCAGAAACTATGGCTACACCTTC,-,few,TRBV4-1,TRBJ1-2
CSARGWSGTGKGSRNTIYF,TGCAGTGCTAGGGGTTGGTCCGGGACAGGGAAGGGCTCTAGAAACACCATATATTTT,TRBD1,-,TRBV20-1,TRBJ1-3
CASSELTGADTQYF,TGTGCCAGCAGTGAACTGACGGGAGCAGATACGCAGTATTTT,-,few,TRBV6-1,TRBJ2-3
CASSPRGEGRTYGYTF,TGTGCCAGCAGCCCTAGAGGTGAGGGGCGGACGTATGGCTACACCTTC,-,many,TRBV12-3/TRBV12-4,TRBJ1-2
CASSQIGATNEKLFF,TGTGCCAGCAGCCAAATAGGGGCAACTAATGAAAAACTGTTTTTT,-,-,TRBV4-2,TRBJ1-4
CASSMTIATSGISTDTQYF,TGCGCCAGCAGCATGACTATTGCGACTAGCGGGATCAGCACAGATACGCAGTATTTT,TRBD2,-,TRBV5-1,TRBJ2-3
CASSSGGLSSGNTIYF,TGTGCCAGCAGTTCAGGGGGCCTCTCCTCTGGAAACACCATATATTTT,TRBD1,many,TRBV27,TRBJ1-3
CASSRGRNEKLFF,TGTGCCAGCAGCCGCGGAAGGAATGAAAAACTGTTTTTT,-,many,TRBV9,TRBJ1-4
CASSGNPQGANYGYTF,TGTGCCAGCAGCGGGAACCCACAGGGAGCTAACTATGGCTACACCTTC,-,-,TRBV9,TRBJ1-2
CASSLTPGTGGHNEQFF,TGTGCCAGCAGTTTAACCCCCGGGACAGGGGGCCACAATGAGCAGTTCTTC,TRBD1,-,TRBV12-3/TRBV12-4,TRBJ2-1
CASSFQGYEQYF,TGTGCCAGCAGTTTCCAAGGCTACGAGCAGTACTTC,-,many,TRBV12-3/TRBV12-4,TRBJ2-7
CASSLVQGFYEQYF,TGTGCCAGCAGTTTAGTACAGGGGTTCTACGAGCAGTACTTC,TRBD1,many,TRBV12-3/TRBV12-4,TRBJ2-7
CASSDIAGGLTDTQYF,TGTGCCAGTAGTGACATAGCGGGGGGCCTCACAGATACGCAGTATTTT,TRBD2,many,TRBV19,TRBJ2-3
CASSQSDPRNQPQHF,TGTGCCAGCAGCCAATCTGACCCCCGCAATCAGCCCCAGCATTTT,-,few,TRBV16,TRBJ1-5
CSAQVAGVVYNEQFF,TGCAGTGCCCAGGTAGCGGGAGTTGTCTACAATGAGCAGTTCTTC,TRBD2,many,TRBV20-1,TRBJ2-1
CASIDSLSGANVLTF,TGTGCCAGCATCGACAGCCTCTCTGGGGCCAACGTCCTGACTTTC,-,-,TRBV11-2,TRBJ2-6
CASSNPRGAVSYEQYF,TGTGCCAGTAGTAACCCGCGAGGAGCCGTTTCCTACGAGCAGTACTTC,-,-,TRBV19,TRBJ2-7